The rows below give T cell receptor beta chains drawn from one sample of a study of resident and recirculating memory T cells in vitiligo. Here immunoSEQ multiplex PCR was the method, and the copy in TCRdb shows in-frame clones only, minus some. The table lists about 140 clones, more than 70% of them singletons, with more than 13% in the top ten. The specimen was lesional skin. The source of these receptors is a male donor with vitiligo. Both conserved end residues are part of each CDR3. D genes are given only for firm matches. Rows may omit the clone size; those that give it use once, few, many or a size class.

-	-	TRBV4-1	TRBJ2-7	14	CASSPTKDHYEQYF	TGCGCCAGCAGCCCGACTAAGGACCACTACGAGCAGTACTTC
-	-	TRBV27	TRBJ2-7	14	CASSFGSDYYEQYF	TGTGCCAGCAGTTTCGGCAGTGACTACTACGAGCAGTACTTC
few	-	TRBV30	TRBJ2-7	13	CAWSLTVTGEQYF	TGTGCCTGGAGTCTGACTGTGACAGGCGAGCAGTACTTC
-	-	TRBV7-8	TRBJ2-5	14	CASSSSGPLGAQYF	TGTGCCAGCAGCTCCAGCGGGCCCCTAGGGGCCCAGTACTTC
-	-	TRBV12-2	TRBJ1-1	15	CASRLAGSPTGEAFF	TGTGCAAGTCGCTTAGCGGGGAGTCCAACGGGTGAAGCTTTCTTT
-	TRBD1	TRBV10-3	TRBJ1-2	14	CAISGGQGDYGYTF	TGTGCCATCAGTGGGGGACAGGGAGACTATGGCTACACCTTC
-	TRBD2	TRBV7-2	TRBJ2-5	16	CASSLRVSGRGETQYF	TGTGCCAGCAGCTTACGTGTCAGCGGGAGGGGGGAGACCCAGTACTTC
once	-	TRBV4-1	TRBJ2-3	15	CASSQEGMITDTQYF	TGCGCCAGCAGCCAAGAGGGCATGATCACAGATACGCAGTATTTT
-	-	TRBV9	TRBJ2-2	13	CASSASNTGELFF	TGTGCCAGCAGCGCCTCGAACACCGGGGAGCTGTTTTTT
-	TRBD1	TRBV6-6	TRBJ1-1	15	CASSHAPQGETEAFF	TGTGCCAGCAGCCATGCACCTCAGGGGGAGACTGAAGCTTTCTTT
-	TRBD2	TRBV27	TRBJ2-1	15	CASSPLAGALNEQFF	TGTGCCAGCAGTCCGCTAGCGGGAGCCCTCAATGAGCAGTTCTTC
once	-	TRBV12-5	TRBJ2-2	17	CASGYHLTWEVTGELFF	TGTGCTAGTGGTTACCACCTGACATGGGAGGTCACCGGGGAGCTGTTTTTT
once	-	TRBV28	TRBJ1-2	13	CASSRREWVGYTF	TGTGCCAGCAGTAGGAGGGAATGGGTTGGCTACACCTTC
-	-	TRBV9	TRBJ1-2	16	CASSAKQGQLNYGYTF	TGTGCCAGCAGCGCAAAACAGGGTCAGCTTAACTATGGCTACACCTTC
-	TRBD1	TRBV5-1	TRBJ1-2	14	CASSVRGTVGGYTF	TGCGCCAGCAGCGTCAGAGGGACAGTCGGGGGCTACACCTTC
-	TRBD1	TRBV4-1	TRBJ2-5	16	CASSQPPGQGTGTQYF	TGCGCCAGCAGCCAGCCCCCGGGACAGGGTACCGGGACCCAGTACTTC
few	TRBD2	TRBV30	TRBJ2-1	15	CAWSVILAGGLEQFF	TGTGCCTGGAGTGTTATTTTAGCGGGAGGCCTCGAGCAGTTCTTC
once	-	TRBV11-3	TRBJ2-1	11	CASSFINEQFF	TGTGCCAGCAGCTTTATCAATGAGCAGTTCTTC
-	TRBD1	TRBV7-9	TRBJ1-2	16	CASSLATGGVFYGYTF	TGTGCCAGCAGCTTGGCCACAGGGGGCGTCTTCTATGGCTACACCTTC
-	-	TRBV29-1	TRBJ2-7	13	CSVSGTGRYEQYF	TGCAGCGTCAGCGGGACAGGCCGCTACGAGCAGTACTTC
few	TRBD1	TRBV4-2	TRBJ1-5	15	CASSRSRTGNQPQHF	TGTGCCAGCAGCCGTTCAAGGACAGGGAATCAGCCCCAGCATTTT
few	-	TRBV4-2	TRBJ2-5	17	CASSQEGASAKQETQYF	TGTGCCAGCAGCCAAGAAGGGGCTAGCGCTAAACAAGAGACCCAGTACTTC
-	TRBD1	TRBV27	TRBJ2-7	16	CASSLSFGQGVYEQYF	TGTGCCAGCAGTTTAAGCTTTGGACAGGGGGTCTACGAGCAGTACTTC
-	TRBD1	TRBV7-9	TRBJ1-4	15	CASSSPGQGAEKLFF	TGTGCCAGCAGCTCCCCGGGACAGGGCGCGGAAAAACTGTTTTTT
-	-	TRBV30	TRBJ2-7	12	CAWGQQTYEQYF	TGTGCCTGGGGACAACAGACCTACGAGCAGTACTTC
-	TRBD2	TRBV6-5	TRBJ2-7	14	CASREGGRVGEQYF	TGTGCCAGCAGGGAGGGTGGGAGGGTGGGGGAGCAGTACTTC
-	TRBD1	TRBV7-9	TRBJ1-1	14	CASSWGQLNTEAFF	TGTGCCAGCAGCTGGGGACAGTTGAACACTGAAGCTTTCTTT
-	-	TRBV5-5	TRBJ2-1	14	CASSLGGNRVEQFF	TGTGCCAGCAGCTTGGGGGGAAACAGGGTGGAGCAGTTCTTC
-	TRBD1	TRBV19	TRBJ2-2	14	CASRDRGSTGELFF	TGTGCCAGCCGGGACAGGGGTTCCACCGGGGAGCTGTTTTTT
few	-	TRBV7-8	TRBJ1-3	16	CASSIQEIGSGNTIYF	TGTGCCAGCAGCATACAGGAGATAGGATCTGGAAACACCATATATTTT
-	-	TRBV28	TRBJ2-3	15	CASVIGLGGIATQYF	TGTGCCAGCGTCATTGGTCTGGGGGGTATCGCTACGCAGTATTTT
-	TRBD2	TRBV28	TRBJ2-3	15	CASRAGTSSTDTQYF	TGTGCCAGCAGGGCCGGGACTAGTAGTACAGATACGCAGTATTTT
-	-	TRBV7-9	TRBJ2-7	12	CASSFRRLGQYF	TGTGCCAGCAGCTTCCGCAGGCTGGGGCAGTACTTC
-	-	TRBV19	TRBJ1-2	14	CASSISRVSYGYTF	TGTGCCAGTAGTATATCCAGGGTTTCCTATGGCTACACCTTC
-	-	TRBV6-1	TRBJ2-2	12	CASSPTRGELFF	TGTGCCAGCAGCCCGACTCGAGGGGAGCTGTTTTTT
-	-	TRBV10-3	TRBJ2-2	14	CAIRRGRDTGELFF	TGTGCCATCAGGCGGGGCAGGGACACCGGGGAGCTGTTTTTT
once	-	TRBV12-5	TRBJ1-2	16	CASGTSRQGKTYGYTF	TGTGCTAGTGGTACGTCTAGGCAGGGAAAGACCTATGGCTACACCTTC
-	TRBD1	TRBV7-9	TRBJ1-4	13	CASSFTGDEKLFF	TGTGCCAGCAGCTTTACAGGGGATGAAAAACTGTTTTTT
-	TRBD1	TRBV10-2	TRBJ1-2	16	CASRPGDRERDYGYTF	TGCGCCAGCAGACCTGGGGACAGGGAACGGGACTATGGCTACACCTTC
-	-	TRBV2	TRBJ1-1	16	CASSERREGMNTEAFF	TGTGCCAGCAGTGAACGGAGGGAGGGGATGAACACTGAAGCTTTCTTT
-	-	TRBV9	TRBJ1-1	13	CASSVIGGTEAFF	TGTGCCAGCAGCGTAATAGGGGGCACTGAAGCTTTCTTT
-	TRBD1	TRBV29-1	TRBJ2-3	13	CSVDADREDTQYF	TGCAGCGTTGACGCCGACAGGGAAGATACGCAGTATTTT
-	-	TRBV29-1	TRBJ2-5	12	CSVDSFQETQYF	TGCAGTGTCGACAGTTTCCAAGAGACCCAGTACTTC
once	-	TRBV5-1	TRBJ2-2	13	CASKDRNTGELFF	TGCGCCAGCAAGGACAGGAACACCGGGGAGCTGTTTTTT
-	TRBD1	TRBV7-2	TRBJ1-1	15	CASSFWTGMNTEAFF	TGTGCCAGCAGCTTTTGGACAGGGATGAACACTGAAGCTTTCTTT
-	TRBD2	TRBV5-8	TRBJ2-2	15	CASRFSGRNTGELFF	TGTGCCAGCAGATTTAGCGGGAGGAACACCGGGGAGCTGTTTTTT
-	-	TRBV15	TRBJ2-7	17	CATSREGGGMSSYEQYF	TGTGCCACCAGCAGAGAAGGAGGCGGGATGAGCTCCTACGAGCAGTACTTC
-	-	TRBV29-1	TRBJ2-1	11	CSVGVRQKGFF	TGCAGCGTTGGAGTTCGACAGAAGGGGTTCTTC
-	-	TRBV6-5	TRBJ1-1	16	CASSYSLGLGHRQAFF	TGTGCCAGCAGTTACTCACTGGGACTTGGACATCGGCAAGCTTTCTTT
-	-	TRBV9	TRBJ2-1	14	CASSVAWRVDEQFF	TGTGCCAGCAGCGTAGCTTGGAGGGTCGATGAGCAGTTCTTC
-	-	TRBV10-3	TRBJ2-1	14	CAASERDTYNEQFF	TGTGCCGCCTCAGAGAGGGACACCTACAATGAGCAGTTCTTC
-	-	TRBV27	TRBJ1-2	14	CASSPKAAYYGYTF	TGTGCCAGCAGCCCTAAGGCGGCTTACTATGGCTACACCTTC
-	-	TRBV14	TRBJ2-5	11	CASSQDGTQYF	TGTGCCAGCAGCCAAGACGGGACCCAGTACTTC